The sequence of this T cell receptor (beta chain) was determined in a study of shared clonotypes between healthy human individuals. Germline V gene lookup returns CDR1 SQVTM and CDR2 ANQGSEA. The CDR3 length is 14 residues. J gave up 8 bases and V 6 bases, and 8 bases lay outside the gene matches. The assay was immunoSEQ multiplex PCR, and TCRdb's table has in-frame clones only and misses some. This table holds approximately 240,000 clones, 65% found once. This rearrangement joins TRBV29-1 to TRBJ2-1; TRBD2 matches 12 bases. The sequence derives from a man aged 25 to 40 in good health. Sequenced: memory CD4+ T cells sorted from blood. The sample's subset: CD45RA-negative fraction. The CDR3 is CSVDGTSGFHEQFF. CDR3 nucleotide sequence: TGCAGCGTAGATGGGACTAGCGGGTTCCATGAGCAGTTCTTC.